The sequence of this T cell receptor (beta chain) was determined in a study of T cells in Graves' hyperthyroidism and ophthalmopathy. Study-wide background: Peripheral blood specimens were obtained at initial diagnosis, prior to any treatment.

Researchers took RNA transcripts and amplified the TCR beta CDR3 regions from them. HTBI primers were the set used in a first-round RT-PCR of the TCR CDR3. Each CDR3 protein gets one entry after TCRdb re-called the multiplex PCR reads with MiXCR. The profile shows approximately 300,000 distinct CDR3 sequences, around 17% of them singletons. In patients aged 18 to 65, hyperthyroidism was newly diagnosed, with duration under 2 months. Diagnoses used clinical symptoms, serum thyroxine and TRAb, thyroid ultrasound and orbital computed tomography. Each 10 ml fresh peripheral blood draw supplied the PBMCs. Trimming shortened V by 5 bases and J by 4 bases, and 9 bases separated the two germline ends. The CDR3 runs to 12 residues. Per germline, CDR1 SGHDN and CDR2 FVKESK.

Sequencing was performed on blood. The rearrangement links TRBV14 to TRBJ2-7, with D unresolved. The sequence was obtained from a man under 40 with Graves' hyperthyroidism. The CDR3 bases are TGTGCCAGCAGCTTTCTATCTTACGAGCAGTACTTC. Translated, it gives CASSFLSYEQYF.